The clone carrying this T cell receptor (beta chain) was recorded at least ten times. Its antigen is still unknown. The record originates from a study of T-cell reconstitution after alpha-beta-depleted transplantation in children. Looked up from germline, CDR1 is LNHNV and CDR2 is YYDKDF (reference sequence). V was trimmed by 6 bases and J by 1 base, leaving 10 bases between them. CDR3 length: 14 amino acids. Whole-study results and caveats: The high TCRbeta diversity at day 60 in some patients came from surviving recipient T cells and thymic progenitors. One year post-transplant, T-cell counts and diversity were largely derived from T cells produced anew. Reportedly, roughly two months post-transplant, alpha-beta T cells arose from several hundred expanded graft clones.

Unique molecular identifiers were used in preparing the TCRbeta library. TCRdb reprocessed the PCR reads via MiXCR and lists one record per CDR3 protein. The sample holds a few hundred thousand distinct CDR3 sequences, 7.5% to 9% seen once. The sample consisted of peripheral blood, taken 360 days after TCRalphabeta/CD19-depleted stem cell transplant. The rearrangement joins TRBV15 to TRBJ1-3, with D uncertain. The receptor was isolated from a female patient between 2 and 15 years old who had a stem cell transplant for Fanconi anemia, so the T cells may come from the graft donor. CDR3 sequence: CATRQSGSGNTIYF. In DNA, the CDR3 is TGTGCCACCAGGCAGTCGGGATCTGGAAACACCATATATTTT.